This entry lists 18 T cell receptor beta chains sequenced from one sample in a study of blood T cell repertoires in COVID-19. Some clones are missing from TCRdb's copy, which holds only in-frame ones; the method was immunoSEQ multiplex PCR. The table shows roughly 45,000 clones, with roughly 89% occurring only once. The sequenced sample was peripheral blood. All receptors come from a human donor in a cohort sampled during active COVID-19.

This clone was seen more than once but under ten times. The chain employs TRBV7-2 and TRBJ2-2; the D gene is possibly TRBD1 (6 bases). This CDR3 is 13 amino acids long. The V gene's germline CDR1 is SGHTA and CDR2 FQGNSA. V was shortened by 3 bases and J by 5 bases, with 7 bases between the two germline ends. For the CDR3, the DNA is TGTGCCAGCAGCTTCCAGGGGACCGGGGAGCTGTTTTTT. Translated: CASSFQGTGELFF.

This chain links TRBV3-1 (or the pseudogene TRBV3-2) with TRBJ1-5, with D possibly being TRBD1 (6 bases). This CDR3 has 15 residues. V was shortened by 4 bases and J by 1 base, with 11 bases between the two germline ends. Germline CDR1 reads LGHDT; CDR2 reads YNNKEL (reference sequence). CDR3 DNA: TGTGCCAGCAGCCGAGATACAGGGAGCAATCAGCCCCAGCATTTT. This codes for CASSRDTGSNQPQHF.

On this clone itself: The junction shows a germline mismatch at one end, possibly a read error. The CDR3 here is CASSEQYYGYTF. The CDR3 coding sequence is TGTGCCAGCAGTGAACAATACTACGGCTACACCTTC. The chain uses TRBV2 and TRBJ1-2; D not resolved. Germline V gene data show CDR1 as SNHLY and CDR2 as FYNNEI. This CDR3 spans 12 amino acids.

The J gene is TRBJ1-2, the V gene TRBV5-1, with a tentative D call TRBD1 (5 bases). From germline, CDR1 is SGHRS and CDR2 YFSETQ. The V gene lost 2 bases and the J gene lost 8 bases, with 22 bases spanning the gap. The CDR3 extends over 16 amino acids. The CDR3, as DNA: TGCGCCAGCAGCTTAGAAGCTCAAGGGGCCATAGGGGGCTACACCTTC. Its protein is CASSLEAQGAIGGYTF.

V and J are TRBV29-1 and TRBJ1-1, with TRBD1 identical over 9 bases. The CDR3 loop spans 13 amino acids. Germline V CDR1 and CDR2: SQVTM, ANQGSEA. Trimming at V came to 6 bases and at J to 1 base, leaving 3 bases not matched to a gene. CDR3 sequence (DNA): TGCAGCGTGGGACAGGGAGGGAACACTGAAGCTTTCTTT. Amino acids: CSVGQGGNTEAFF.

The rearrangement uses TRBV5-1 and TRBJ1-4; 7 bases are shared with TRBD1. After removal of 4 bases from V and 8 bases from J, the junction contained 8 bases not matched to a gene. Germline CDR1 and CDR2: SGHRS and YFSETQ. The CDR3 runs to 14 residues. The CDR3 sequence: CASSLGQAGEKLFF. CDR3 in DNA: TGCGCCAGCAGCCTTGGACAGGCCGGGGAAAAACTGTTTTTT.

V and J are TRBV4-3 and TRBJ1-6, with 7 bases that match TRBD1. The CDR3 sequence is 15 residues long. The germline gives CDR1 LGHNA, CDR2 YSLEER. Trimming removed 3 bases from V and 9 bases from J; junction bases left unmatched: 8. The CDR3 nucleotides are TGCGCCAGCAGCCAGTCAGACAGGGTAGTTTCACCCCTCCACTTT. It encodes CASSQSDRVVSPLHF.

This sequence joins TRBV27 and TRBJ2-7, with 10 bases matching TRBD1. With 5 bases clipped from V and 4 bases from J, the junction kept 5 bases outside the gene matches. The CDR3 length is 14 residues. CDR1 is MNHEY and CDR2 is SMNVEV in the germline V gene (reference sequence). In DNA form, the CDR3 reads TGTGCCAGCAGTACGGGGACAGGGGATTACGAGCAGTACTTC. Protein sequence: CASSTGTGDYEQYF.

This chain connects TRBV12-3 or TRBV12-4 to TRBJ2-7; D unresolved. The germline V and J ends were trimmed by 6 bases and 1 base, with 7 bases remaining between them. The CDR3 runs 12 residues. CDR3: CASSDKSYEQYF. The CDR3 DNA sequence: TGTGCCAGCAGCGACAAGTCCTACGAGCAGTACTTC.

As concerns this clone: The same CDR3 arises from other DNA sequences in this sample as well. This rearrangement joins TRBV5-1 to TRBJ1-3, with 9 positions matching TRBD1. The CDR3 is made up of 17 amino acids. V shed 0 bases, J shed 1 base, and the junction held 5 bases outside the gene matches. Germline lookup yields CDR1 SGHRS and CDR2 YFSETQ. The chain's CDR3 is CASSLGTGTGSGNTIYF. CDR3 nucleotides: TGCGCCAGCAGCTTGGGGACGGGGACAGGGTCTGGAAACACCATATATTTT.

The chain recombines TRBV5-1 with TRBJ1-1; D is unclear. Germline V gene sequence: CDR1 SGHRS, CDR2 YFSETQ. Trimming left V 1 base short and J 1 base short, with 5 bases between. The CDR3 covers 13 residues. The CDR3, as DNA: TGCGCCAGCAGCTTGTCGTGGAACACTGAAGCTTTCTTT. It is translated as CASSLSWNTEAFF.

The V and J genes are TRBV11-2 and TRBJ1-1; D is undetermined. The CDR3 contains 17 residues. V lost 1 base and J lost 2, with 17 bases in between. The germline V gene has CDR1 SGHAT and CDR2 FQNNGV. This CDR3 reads CASSLAPWRGANTEAFF. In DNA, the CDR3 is TGTGCCAGCAGCTTAGCCCCGTGGCGGGGAGCAAACACTGAAGCTTTCTTT.

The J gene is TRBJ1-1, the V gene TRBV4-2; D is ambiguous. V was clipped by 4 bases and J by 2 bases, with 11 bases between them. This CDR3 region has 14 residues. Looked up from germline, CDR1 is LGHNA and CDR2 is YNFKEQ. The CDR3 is CASSLTGTNTEAFF. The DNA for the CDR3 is TGTGCCAGCAGCCTCACGGGTACTAACACTGAAGCTTTCTTT.

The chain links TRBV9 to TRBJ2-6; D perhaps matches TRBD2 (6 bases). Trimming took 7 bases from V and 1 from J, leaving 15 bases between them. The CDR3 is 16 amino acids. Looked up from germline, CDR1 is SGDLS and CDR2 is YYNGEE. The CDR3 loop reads CASSPTGDSGANVLTF. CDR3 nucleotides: TGTGCCAGCTCCCCTACGGGGGATTCTGGGGCCAACGTCCTGACTTTC. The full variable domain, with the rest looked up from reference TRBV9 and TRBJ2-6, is DSGVTQTPKHLITATGQRVTLRCSPRSGDLSVYWYQQSLDQGLQFLIQYYNGEERAKGNILERFSAQQFPDLHSELNLSSLELGDSALYFCASSPTGDSGANVLTFGAGSRLTVL.

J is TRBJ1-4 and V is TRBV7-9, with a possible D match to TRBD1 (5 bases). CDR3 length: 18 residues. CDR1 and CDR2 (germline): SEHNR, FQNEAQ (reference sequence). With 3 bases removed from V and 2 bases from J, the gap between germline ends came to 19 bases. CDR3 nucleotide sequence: TGTGCCAGCAGCTTCCGTGGGGAGGGGCGGTCGACTAATGAAAAACTGTTTTTT. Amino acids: CASSFRGEGRSTNEKLFF.

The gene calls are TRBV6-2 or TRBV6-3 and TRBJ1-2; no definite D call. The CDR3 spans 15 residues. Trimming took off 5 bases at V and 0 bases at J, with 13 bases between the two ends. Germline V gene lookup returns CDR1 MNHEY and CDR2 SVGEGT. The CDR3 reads CASSPADTANYGYTF. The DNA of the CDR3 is TGTGCCAGCAGTCCAGCAGACACAGCTAACTATGGCTACACCTTC.

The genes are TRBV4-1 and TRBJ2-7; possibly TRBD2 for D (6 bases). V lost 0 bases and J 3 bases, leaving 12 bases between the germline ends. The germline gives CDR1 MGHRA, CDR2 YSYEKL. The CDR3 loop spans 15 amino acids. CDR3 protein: CASSQEGRGYYEQYF. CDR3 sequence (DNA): TGCGCCAGCAGCCAAGAGGGGCGGGGATACTACGAGCAGTACTTC.

In DNA, the CDR3 is TGTGCCAGTAGTATTTATGGCGGGACAGGGGGCTCCGGTGGCAATCAGCCCCAGCATTTT. Its translation is CASSIYGGTGGSGGNQPQHF. The chain carries TRBV19 and TRBJ1-5; TRBD1 agrees at 12 bases. CDR1 and CDR2 from the germline V gene are LNHDA and SQIVND (reference sequence). CDR3 length: 20 amino acids. Trimming took 3 bases from V and 2 from J; bases not matched to a gene: 14.